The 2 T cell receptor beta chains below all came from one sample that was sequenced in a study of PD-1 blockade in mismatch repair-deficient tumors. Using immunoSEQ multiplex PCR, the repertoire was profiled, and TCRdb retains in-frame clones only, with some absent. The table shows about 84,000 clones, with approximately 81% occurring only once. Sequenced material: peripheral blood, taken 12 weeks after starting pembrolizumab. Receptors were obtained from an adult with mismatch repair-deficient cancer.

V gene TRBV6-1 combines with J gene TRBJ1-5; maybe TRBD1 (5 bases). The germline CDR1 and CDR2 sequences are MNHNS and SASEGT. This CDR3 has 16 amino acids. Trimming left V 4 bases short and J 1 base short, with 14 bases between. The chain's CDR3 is CASSASGTGSNQPQHF. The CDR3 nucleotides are TGTGCCAGCAGTGCATCCGGGACGGGAAGCAATCAGCCCCAGCATTTT.

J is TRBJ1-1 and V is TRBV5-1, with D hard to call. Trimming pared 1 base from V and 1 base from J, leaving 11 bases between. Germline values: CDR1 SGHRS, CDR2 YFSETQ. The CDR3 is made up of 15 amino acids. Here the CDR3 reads CASSLSVDSNTEAFF. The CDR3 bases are TGCGCCAGCAGCTTGAGTGTCGACTCGAACACTGAAGCTTTCTTT.